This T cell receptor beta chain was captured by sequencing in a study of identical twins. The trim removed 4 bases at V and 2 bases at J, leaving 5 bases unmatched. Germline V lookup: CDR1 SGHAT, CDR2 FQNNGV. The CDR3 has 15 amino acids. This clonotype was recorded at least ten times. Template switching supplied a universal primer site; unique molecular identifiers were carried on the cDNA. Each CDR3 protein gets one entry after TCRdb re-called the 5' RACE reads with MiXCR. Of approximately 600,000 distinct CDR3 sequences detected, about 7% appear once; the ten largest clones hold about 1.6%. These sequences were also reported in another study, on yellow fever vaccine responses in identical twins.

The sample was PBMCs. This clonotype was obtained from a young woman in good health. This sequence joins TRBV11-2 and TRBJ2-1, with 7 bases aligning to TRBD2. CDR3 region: CASSSLAGAYNEQFF. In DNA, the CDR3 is TGTGCCAGCAGCTCCCTGGCGGGAGCCTACAATGAGCAGTTCTTC.